This T cell receptor (beta chain) was found in a study of cytomegalovirus exposure and HLA in healthy donors. Trimming cost V 2 bases and J 0 bases; bases outside gene matches: 9. The CDR3 loop spans 18 amino acids. Germline V lookup: CDR1 MNHEY, CDR2 SMNVEV (reference sequence). Note on this clone: The antigen is undetermined.

Study-level points and caveats: Later analysis showed most CMV-associated TCR beta chains appearing HLA-restricted. Indistinguishable V segments such as TRBV6-2 and TRBV6-3 were excluded. Reportedly, diagnosis of cytomegalovirus status by the classifier showed high specificity and sensitivity.

Primers: 60 Vbeta forward and 13 Jbeta reverse. The assay was immunoSEQ multiplex PCR, and TCRdb's table has in-frame clones only and misses some. The repertoire holds 150,000 to 200,000 clones, with approximately 70% as singletons. This TCR was sampled from a man aged 40-55 years in good health and CMV-seropositive. V and J are TRBV27 and TRBJ2-7; 11 bases fit TRBD2. Sequences were obtained from PBMCs. CDR3 coding DNA: TGTGCCAGCAGTTTACCCCCTAGCGGGGGGCTGAGCTCCTACGAGCAGTACTTC. Translating it yields CASSLPPSGGLSSYEQYF.